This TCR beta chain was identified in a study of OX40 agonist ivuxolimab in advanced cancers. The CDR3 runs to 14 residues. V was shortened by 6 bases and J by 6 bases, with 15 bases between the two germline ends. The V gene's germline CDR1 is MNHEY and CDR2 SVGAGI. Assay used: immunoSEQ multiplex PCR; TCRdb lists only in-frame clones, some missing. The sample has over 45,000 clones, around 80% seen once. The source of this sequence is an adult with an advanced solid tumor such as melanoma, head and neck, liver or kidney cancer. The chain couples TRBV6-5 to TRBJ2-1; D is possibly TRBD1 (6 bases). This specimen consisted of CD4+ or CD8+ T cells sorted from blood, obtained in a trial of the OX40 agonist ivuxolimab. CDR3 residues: CASSLGHRGNEQFF. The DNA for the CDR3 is TGTGCCAGCAGCTTGGGACATAGAGGCAATGAGCAGTTCTTC.